This record looks at one TCR beta chain sequence and its context. The data are from a study of blood T cell repertoires in COVID-19. Enrollment of patients from Seattle took place during active infection, with longitudinal follow-up. The CDR3 runs 13 residues. V trimming: 8 bases; J trimming: 5 bases; junction bases outside the gene matches: 8. Germline assignment: CDR1 SGHAT and CDR2 FQNNGV. Assay: immunoSEQ multiplex PCR; the TCRdb copy retains only in-frame clones and omits some. This table holds some 68,000 clones, around nine tenths found once. This clonotype originated in a middle-aged man with COVID-19, enrolled during active disease. The sample consisted of peripheral blood. The V and J genes are TRBV11-2 and TRBJ2-5, with TRBD1 identical over 7 bases. The CDR3 DNA sequence: TGTGCCAGCGTACGCAGGGGGTATGAGACCCAGTACTTC. Its protein product is CASVRRGYETQYF.